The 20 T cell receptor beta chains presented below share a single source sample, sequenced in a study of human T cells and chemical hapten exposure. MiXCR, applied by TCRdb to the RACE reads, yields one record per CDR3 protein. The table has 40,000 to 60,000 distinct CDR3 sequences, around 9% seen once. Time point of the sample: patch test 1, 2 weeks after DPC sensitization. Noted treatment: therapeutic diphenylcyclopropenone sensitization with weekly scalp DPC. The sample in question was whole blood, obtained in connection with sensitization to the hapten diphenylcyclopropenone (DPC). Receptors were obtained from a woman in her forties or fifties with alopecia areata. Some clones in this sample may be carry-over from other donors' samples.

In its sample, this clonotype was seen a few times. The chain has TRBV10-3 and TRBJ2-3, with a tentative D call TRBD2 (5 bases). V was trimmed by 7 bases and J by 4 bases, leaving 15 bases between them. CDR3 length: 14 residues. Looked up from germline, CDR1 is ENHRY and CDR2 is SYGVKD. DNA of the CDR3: TGTGCCATCATGACCAGAGGAGGATCAGATACGCAGTATTTT. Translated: CAIMTRGGSDTQYF.

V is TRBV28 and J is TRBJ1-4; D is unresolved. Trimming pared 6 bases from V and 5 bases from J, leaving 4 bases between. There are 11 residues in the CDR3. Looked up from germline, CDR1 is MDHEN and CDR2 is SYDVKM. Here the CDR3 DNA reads TGTGCCAGCAGCCAAAATGAAAAACTGTTTTTT. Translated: CASSQNEKLFF.

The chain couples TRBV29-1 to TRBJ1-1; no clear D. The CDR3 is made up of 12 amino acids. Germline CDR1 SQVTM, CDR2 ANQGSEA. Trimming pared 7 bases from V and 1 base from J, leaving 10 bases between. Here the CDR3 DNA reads TGCAGCGCGGCTGACACGAACACTGAAGCTTTCTTT. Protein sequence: CSAADTNTEAFF.

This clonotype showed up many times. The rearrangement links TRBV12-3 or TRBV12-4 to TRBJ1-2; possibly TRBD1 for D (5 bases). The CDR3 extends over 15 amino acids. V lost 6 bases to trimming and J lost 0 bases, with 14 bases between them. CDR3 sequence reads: CASRQSGKTNYGYTF. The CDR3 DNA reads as TGTGCCAGCAGGCAATCAGGGAAAACTAACTATGGCTACACCTTC.

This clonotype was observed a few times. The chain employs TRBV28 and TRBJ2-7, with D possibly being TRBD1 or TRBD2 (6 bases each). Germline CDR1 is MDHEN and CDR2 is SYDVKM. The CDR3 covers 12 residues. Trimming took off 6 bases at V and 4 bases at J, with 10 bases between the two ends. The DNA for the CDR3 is TGTGCCAGCAGAACGGGGGCATACGAGCAGTACTTC. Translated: CASRTGAYEQYF.

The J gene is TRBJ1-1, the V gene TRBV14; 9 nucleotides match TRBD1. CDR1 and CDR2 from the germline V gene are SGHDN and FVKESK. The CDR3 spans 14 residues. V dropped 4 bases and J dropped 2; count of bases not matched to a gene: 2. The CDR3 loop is CASSLQGANTEAFF. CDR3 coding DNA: TGTGCCAGCAGCCTACAGGGGGCCAACACTGAAGCTTTCTTT. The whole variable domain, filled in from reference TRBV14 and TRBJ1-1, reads EAGVTQFPSHSVIEKGQTVTLRCDPISGHDNLYWYRRVMGKEIKFLLHFVKESKQDESGMPNNRFLAERTGGTYSTLKVQPAELEDSGVYFCASSLQGANTEAFFGQGTRLTVV.

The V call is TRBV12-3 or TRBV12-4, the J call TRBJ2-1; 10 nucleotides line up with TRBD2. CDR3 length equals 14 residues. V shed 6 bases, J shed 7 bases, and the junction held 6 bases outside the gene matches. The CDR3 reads CASRRAGGSNEQFF. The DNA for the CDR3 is TGTGCCAGCAGACGAGCGGGAGGGTCGAATGAGCAGTTCTTC.

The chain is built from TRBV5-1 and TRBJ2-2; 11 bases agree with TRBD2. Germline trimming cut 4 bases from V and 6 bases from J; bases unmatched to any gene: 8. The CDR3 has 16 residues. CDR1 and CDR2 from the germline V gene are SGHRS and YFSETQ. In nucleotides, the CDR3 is TGCGCCAGCAGCGAGGGACTAGCGGTCCTCGCCGGGGAGCTGTTTTTT. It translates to CASSEGLAVLAGELFF.

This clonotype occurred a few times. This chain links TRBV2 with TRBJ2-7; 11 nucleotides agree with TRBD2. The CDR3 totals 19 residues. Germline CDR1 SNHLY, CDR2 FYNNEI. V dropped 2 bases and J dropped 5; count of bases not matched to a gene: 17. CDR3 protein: CASSERFGLAGYTWDEQYF. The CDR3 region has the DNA TGTGCCAGCAGTGAACGGTTCGGACTAGCGGGCTACACTTGGGACGAGCAGTACTTC.

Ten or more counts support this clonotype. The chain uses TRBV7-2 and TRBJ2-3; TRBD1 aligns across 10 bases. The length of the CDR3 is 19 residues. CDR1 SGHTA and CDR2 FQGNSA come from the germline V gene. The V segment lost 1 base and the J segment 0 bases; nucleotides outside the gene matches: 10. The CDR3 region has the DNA TGTGCCAGCAGCTTAGTGGGGACAGGGGTGACCTCTAGCACAGATACGCAGTATTTT. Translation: CASSLVGTGVTSSTDTQYF.

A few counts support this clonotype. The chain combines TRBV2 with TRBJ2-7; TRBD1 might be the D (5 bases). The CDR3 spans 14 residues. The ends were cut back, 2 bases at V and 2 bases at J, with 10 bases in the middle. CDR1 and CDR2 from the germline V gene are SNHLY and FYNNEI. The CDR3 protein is CASSEQGETYEQYF. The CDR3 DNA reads TGTGCCAGCAGTGAACAGGGCGAGACCTACGAGCAGTACTTC.

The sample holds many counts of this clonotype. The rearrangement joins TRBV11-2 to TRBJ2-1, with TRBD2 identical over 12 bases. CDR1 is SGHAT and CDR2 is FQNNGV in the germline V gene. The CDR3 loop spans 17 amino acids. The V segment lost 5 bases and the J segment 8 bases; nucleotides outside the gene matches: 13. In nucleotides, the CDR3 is TGTGCCAGCAGCCCAATGACTAGCGGGAGAAGGTTGTATGAGCAGTTCTTC. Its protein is CASSPMTSGRRLYEQFF.

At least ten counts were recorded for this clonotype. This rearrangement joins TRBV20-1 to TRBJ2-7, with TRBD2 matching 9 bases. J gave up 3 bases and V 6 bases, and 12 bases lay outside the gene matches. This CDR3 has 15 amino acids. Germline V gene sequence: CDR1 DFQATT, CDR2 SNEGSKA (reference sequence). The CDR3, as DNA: TGCAGTGCAAACCCGGGGAGTAGCGGGAGCTACGAGCAGTACTTC. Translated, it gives CSANPGSSGSYEQYF.

This CDR3 is CASSSGLSNQPQHF. CDR3 DNA: TGCGCCAGCAGCAGCGGACTTAGCAATCAGCCCCAGCATTTT. J is TRBJ1-5 and V is TRBV5-1; D gene unclear. Germline V lookup: CDR1 SGHRS, CDR2 YFSETQ. Trimming left V 4 bases short and J 0 bases short, with 8 bases between. The CDR3 is made up of 14 amino acids.

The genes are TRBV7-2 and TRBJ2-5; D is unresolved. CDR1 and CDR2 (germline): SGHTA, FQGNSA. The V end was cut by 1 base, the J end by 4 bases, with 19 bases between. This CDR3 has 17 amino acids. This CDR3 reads CASSLVVLQPVGETQYF. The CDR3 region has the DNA TGTGCCAGCAGCTTAGTGGTGCTTCAACCGGTCGGAGAGACCCAGTACTTC.

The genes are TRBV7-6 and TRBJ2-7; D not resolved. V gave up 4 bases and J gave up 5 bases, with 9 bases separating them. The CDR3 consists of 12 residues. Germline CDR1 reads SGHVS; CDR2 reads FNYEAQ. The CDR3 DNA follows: TGTGCCAGCAGCTCCCCTACCCACGAGCAGTACTTC. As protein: CASSSPTHEQYF.

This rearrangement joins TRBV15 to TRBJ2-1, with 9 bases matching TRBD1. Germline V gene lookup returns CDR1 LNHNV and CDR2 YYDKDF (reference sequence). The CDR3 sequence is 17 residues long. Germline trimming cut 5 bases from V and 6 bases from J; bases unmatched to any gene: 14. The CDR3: CATSGAPDRGLVNEQFF. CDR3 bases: TGTGCCACCAGCGGGGCCCCGGACAGGGGTCTTGTCAATGAGCAGTTCTTC.

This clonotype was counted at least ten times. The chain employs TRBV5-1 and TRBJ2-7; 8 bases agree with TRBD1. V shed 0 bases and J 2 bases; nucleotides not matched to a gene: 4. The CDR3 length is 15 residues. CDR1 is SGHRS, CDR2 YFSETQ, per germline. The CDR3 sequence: CASSLDQGATYEQYF. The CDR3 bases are TGCGCCAGCAGCTTGGATCAGGGGGCTACCTACGAGCAGTACTTC.

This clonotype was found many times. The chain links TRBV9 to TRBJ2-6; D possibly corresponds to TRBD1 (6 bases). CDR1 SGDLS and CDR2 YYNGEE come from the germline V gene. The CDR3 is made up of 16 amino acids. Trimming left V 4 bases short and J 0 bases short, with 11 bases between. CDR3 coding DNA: TGTGCCAGCAGCTATCTACAGGGCTCTGGGGCCAACGTCCTGACTTTC. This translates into CASSYLQGSGANVLTF. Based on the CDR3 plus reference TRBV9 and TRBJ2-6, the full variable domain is DSGVTQTPKHLITATGQRVTLRCSPRSGDLSVYWYQQSLDQGLQFLIQYYNGEERAKGNILERFSAQQFPDLHSELNLSSLELGDSALYFCASSYLQGSGANVLTFGAGSRLTVL.

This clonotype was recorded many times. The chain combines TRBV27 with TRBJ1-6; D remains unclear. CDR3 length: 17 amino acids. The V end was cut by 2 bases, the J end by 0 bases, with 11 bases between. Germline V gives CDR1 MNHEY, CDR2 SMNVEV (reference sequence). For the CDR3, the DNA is TGTGCCAGCAGTTTAAGTAGGAGAAACTCCTATAATTCACCCCTCCACTTT. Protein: CASSLSRRNSYNSPLHF.